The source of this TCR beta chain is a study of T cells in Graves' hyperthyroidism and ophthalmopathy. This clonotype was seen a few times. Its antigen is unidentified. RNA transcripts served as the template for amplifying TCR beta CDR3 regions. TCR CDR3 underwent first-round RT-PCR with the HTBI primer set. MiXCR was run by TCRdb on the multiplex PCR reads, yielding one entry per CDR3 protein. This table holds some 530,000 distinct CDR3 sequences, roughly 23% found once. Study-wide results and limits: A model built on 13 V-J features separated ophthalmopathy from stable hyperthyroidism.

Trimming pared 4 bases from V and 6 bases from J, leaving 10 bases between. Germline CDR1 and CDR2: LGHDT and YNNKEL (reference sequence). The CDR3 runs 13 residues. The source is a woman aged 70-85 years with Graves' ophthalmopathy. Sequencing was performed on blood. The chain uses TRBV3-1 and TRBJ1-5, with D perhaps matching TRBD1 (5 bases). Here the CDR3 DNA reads TGTGCCAGCAGCCCTCCTCAGGGTCAGCCCCAGCATTTT. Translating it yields CASSPPQGQPQHF.